The 9 T cell receptor beta chains presented below share a single source sample, sequenced in a study of metastatic and nonmetastatic thyroid tumors (dated by TCRdb to 2020 to 2021). Library preparation used PCR. Sequencing was carried out with an Illumina HiSeq 4000. Through fastp at Q25 and MiXCR, TCRdb rebuilt clones from the public reads, retaining in-frame beta chains. This sample has about 40,000 clones in its table, and 16% of those were observed once. The ten largest account for 3.8% of the sample. None of the patients had been given any treatment before thyroid surgery. Sequencing input: blood. Receptors originate from a female donor with papillary thyroid cancer or a benign thyroid nodule (not recorded which). Some clones in this sample may be carry-over from other donors' samples.

This clone has a single count. The chain employs TRBV11-3 and TRBJ2-7; 12 nucleotides agree with TRBD2. Germline trimming cut 6 bases from V and 5 bases from J; bases unmatched to any gene: 5. CDR1 and CDR2 from the germline V gene are SGHNT and YENEEA. The CDR3 is 14 residues long. CDR3: CASSKTSGRHEQYF. CDR3 bases: TGTGCCAGCAGTAAGACTAGCGGGAGACACGAGCAGTACTTC.

With regard to this clone: Lacking the conserved final phenylalanine or tryptophan, this CDR3 likely reflects a read error. The gene calls are TRBV10-3 and TRBJ1-2, with D unresolved. The V gene's germline CDR1 is ENHRY and CDR2 SYGVKD. The CDR3 length is 13 residues. The CDR3, as DNA: TGTGCTATAAAGGGAGACACCTGCTATGGCTACACCCTC. Protein product: CAIKGDTCYGYTL.

This clone was counted many times. The rearrangement links TRBV19 to TRBJ2-3; D perhaps matches TRBD1 (6 bases). V dropped 7 bases and J dropped 3 bases, with 14 bases sitting between them. The germline CDR1 and CDR2 sequences are LNHDA and SQIVND (reference sequence). The CDR3 consists of 14 residues. The CDR3 sequence: CASTGIGGTDTQYF. CDR3 coding DNA: TGTGCCAGTACAGGGATAGGGGGAACAGATACGCAGTATTTT.

As for this clone: One end of the junction varies from germline; a read error may be responsible. The V call is TRBV7-3, the J call TRBJ1-1; D ambiguous. Germline CDR1 SGHTA, CDR2 FQGTGA. This CDR3 region has 13 residues. CDR3 DNA sequence: TGTGCCAGGAGCCTCGGCCGTTACACTGAAGATTTCTTT. Amino acid sequence: CARSLGRYTEDFF.

Concerning this clone: A junction boundary mismatches the germline segment, possibly from a read error. The V call is TRBV20-1, the J call TRBJ1-3, with a weak D call TRBD1 (5 bases). The CDR3 loop spans 13 amino acids. CDR1 DFQATT and CDR2 SNEGSKA come from the germline V gene (reference sequence). CDR3 sequence reads: CRARVMGHNTIYF. Here the CDR3 DNA reads TGCCGTGCTAGAGTAATGGGGCATAACACCATATATTTT.

This clone was detected a few times. A much larger clonotype is one base distant, so this may be a read error. The V gene is TRBV5-4, the J gene TRBJ2-7; D not resolved. Trimming took off 0 bases at V and 0 bases at J, with 16 bases between the two ends. Germline CDR1 and CDR2: SGHNT and YYREEE (reference sequence). This CDR3 has 17 residues. The CDR3 nucleotides are TGTGCCAGCAGCTTGGGGTTGATAGGCCTAAGCTCCTACGAGCAGTACTTC. Amino acid sequence: CASSLGLIGLSSYEQYF. The full variable domain, rest sourced from reference TRBV5-4 and TRBJ2-7, is ETGVTQSPTHLIKTRGQQVTLRCSSQSGHNTVSWYQQALGQGPQFIFQYYREEENGRGNFPPRFSGLQFPNYSSELNVNALELDDSALYLCASSLGLIGLSSYEQYFGPGTRLTVT.

The CDR3 DNA follows: TGTGCCAGCAGCCCCCTAGCGGGGGGGTTAGAGACCCAGTACTTC. Amino acids: CASSPLAGGLETQYF. V is TRBV11-1 and J is TRBJ2-5; TRBD2 aligns across 12 bases. CDR3 length equals 15 residues. The germline V gene has CDR1 SGHAT and CDR2 FQDESV (reference sequence). The junction had 5 bases not matched to a gene; V was cut back by 5 bases and J by 4 bases.

J is TRBJ2-7 and V is TRBV28; TRBD1 is a possible D gene (6 bases). CDR3 length equals 12 residues. Trimming took off 10 bases at V and 7 bases at J, with 17 bases between the two ends. The V gene's germline CDR1 is MDHEN and CDR2 SYDVKM. The CDR3 coding sequence is TGTGCCATCATTAACAGGGCGGGTGAGCAGTACTTC. Protein sequence: CAIINRAGEQYF.

This clone counts as medium-sized. V gene TRBV2 combines with J gene TRBJ1-4; D is perhaps TRBD1 (5 bases). Per the germline V gene, CDR1 is SNHLY and CDR2 is FYNNEI. The V and J ends lost 6 bases and 5 bases respectively, with 10 bases between them. The CDR3 covers 13 residues. CDR3 DNA: TGTGCCAGCAGGGGGGACGGAAATGAAAAACTGTTTTTT. This translates into CASRGDGNEKLFF.